This TCR beta chain originates from a study of T cell responses to AZD1222 COVID-19 vaccine. CDR3 length equals 15 residues. The ends lost 5 bases at V and 0 bases at J; junction bases unmatched: 7. Germline-derived CDR1 and CDR2 are GTSNPN and SVGIG (reference sequence). TCRdb's copy holds only in-frame clones and misses some; the assay was immunoSEQ multiplex PCR. Of 150,000 or so clones in the sample, roughly 90% were seen once. The TCR originated in an adult in good health. V and J are TRBV30 and TRBJ2-1, with 7 bases fitting TRBD2. This specimen was peripheral blood, taken on day 0 of AZD1222 vaccination. This chain's CDR3 is CAWFGGVGSYNEQFF. The CDR3 DNA sequence: TGTGCCTGGTTTGGGGGGGTGGGCTCCTACAATGAGCAGTTCTTC.